This TCR beta chain was observed in a study of blood T cell repertoires in COVID-19. Study information: Some COVID-19 samples were acute and others convalescent; all came from the United States, Italy and Spain. The cDNA or gDNA used as material had been derived from T cells, B-cell-depleted T cells, or PBMCs.

The CDR3 runs to 18 residues. CDR1 is LNHDA, CDR2 SQIVND, per germline (reference sequence). V lost 3 bases to trimming and J lost 4 bases, with 24 bases between them. The authors' processing: Estimation of nucleated cell counts was performed using reference gene primer amplification. This table comes from immunoSEQ multiplex PCR, and its TCRdb copy is limited to in-frame clones, with some not included. V, J and clone size reflect that table, while D and trimming were determined from the DNA. The sample carries 35,000 to 45,000 clones, around 89% recorded once. This TCR came from a man aged 50-60 years with active COVID-19. The sample comprised peripheral blood. The V call is TRBV19, the J call TRBJ1-1; possibly TRBD1 for D (5 bases). The CDR3 DNA reads as TGTGCCAGTAGTATCGGGCCGGGAGTAGGTAAAAGGGGCACTGAAGCTTTCTTT. Amino acids: CASSIGPGVGKRGTEAFF. Looking up the rest from reference TRBV19 and TRBJ1-1 gives the full variable domain: DGGITQSPKYLFRKEGQNVTLSCEQNLNHDAMYWYRQDPGQGLRLIYYSQIVNDFQKGDIAEGYSVSREKKESFPLTVTSAQKNPTAFYLCASSIGPGVGKRGTEAFFGQGTRLTVV.